This T cell receptor beta chain emerged from a study of breast tumors, draining lymph nodes, adjacent tissues (dated by TCRdb to 2016 to 2017). With respect to the entire study: The study compared TCR beta repertoires across tumor, adjacent nontumor tissue and axillary lymph nodes from breast cancer patients. The study was designed to assess the relationships and possible T-cell exchange between tumor, surrounding tissue and draining lymph node repertoires in human breast cancer.

Points the paper makes about the study in general: The conclusion that tumor T cells originate in lymph nodes was framed as consistent with a hypothesis rather than directly demonstrated. The data were considered consistent with the idea that most tumor T cells come from the lymph node and then expand in tumor tissue. Tumor T-cell repertoires showed less diversity than lymph node repertoires and more diversity than nontumor tissue repertoires, and tumor T-cell repertoires showed preferential V and J gene usage. In luminal-like breast cancer, tumor and nontumor tissue repertoires resembled each other significantly more than in basal-like breast cancer.

Ten or more counts support this clonotype. Its antigen is unknown. No qualities accompany the bases; no much larger clone lies one base away. The axillary draining lymph nodes of breast cancer patients were the source of the lymph node samples. V is shortened by 5 bases, J by 6 bases, and the region joining them spans 16 bases. Reading the germline V gene (reference sequence) gives CDR1 SGHKS and CDR2 YYEKEE. The CDR3 sequence holds 14 residues, the cysteine and phenylalanine included. CDR3 DNA is the only sequence kept; it has 42 bases, read in frame from the first base. Instrument used: Illumina HiSeq 2000. Multiplex PCR amplification was used to generate the TCR beta chain libraries. High-throughput sequencing was used to analyze the amplified TCR beta chain products. TCRdb's own reprocessing of the public reads used fastp at Q25 and MiXCR and kept productive beta chains. Each entry merges the rows of one CDR3 protein and shows their most common DNA and genes. Recorded for this sample are about 270,000 distinct CDR3 sequences; under 35% of them occurred a single time. Together, the top ten hold under 1.2% of the sample.

The chain joins TRBV5-5 to TRBJ2-3; no confident D gene assignment can be made. Material: axillary lymph node tissue. This clonotype was sampled from a female donor with breast cancer. Some clones in this sample may be carry-over from other donors' samples. The CDR3 region reads CASRRPSHTDTQYF. The DNA reads TGTGCCAGCAGACGGCCATCCCATACCGATACGCAGTATTTT.